This entry describes one T cell receptor beta chain. The target antigen is unknown. V lost 5 bases, J lost 2 bases, and 19 bases lay in between. This CDR3 has 16 residues. Germline V gene data show CDR1 as SGHVS and CDR2 as FQNEAQ. The record originates from a study of shared clonotypes between healthy human individuals. Study-wide findings and caveats: Genetic and exposure-history diversity was limited by the small donor number. Shared across several donors were 5% to 6% of the naive CD4 clonotypes. At large depth, rarefaction still showed sorted-subset sequencing to be incomplete.

Some 30,000 T cell genomes, or around 180 ng DNA, went into the sorted-subset replicate PCRs. Sequencing used immunoSEQ multiplex PCR; TCRdb keeps in-frame clones, though not all of them. This table holds about 2.4 million clones, 93% found once. This clonotype was sampled from a man between 18 and 35 years old in good health. Some clones in this sample may be carry-over from other donors' samples. The J gene is TRBJ2-7, the V gene TRBV7-8; D possibly corresponds to TRBD1 (5 bases). The sequenced sample consisted of naive CD4+ T cells from PBMCs. Subset reported: CD45RA+ positively selected. Here the CDR3 reads CASSPSRGSGTYEQYF. In nucleotides, the CDR3 is TGTGCCAGCAGCCCATCCCGTGGGTCAGGGACCTACGAGCAGTACTTC.